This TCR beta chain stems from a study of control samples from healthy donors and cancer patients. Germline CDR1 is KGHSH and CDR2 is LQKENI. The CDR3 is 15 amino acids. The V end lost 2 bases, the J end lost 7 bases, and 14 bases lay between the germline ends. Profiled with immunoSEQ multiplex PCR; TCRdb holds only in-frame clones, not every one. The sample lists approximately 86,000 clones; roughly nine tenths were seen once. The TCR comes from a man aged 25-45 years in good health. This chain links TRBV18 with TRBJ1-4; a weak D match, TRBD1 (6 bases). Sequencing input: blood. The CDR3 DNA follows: TGTGCCAGCTCACCATTGGGGGGGGCTGGTGAAAAACTGTTTTTT. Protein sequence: CASSPLGGAGEKLFF.